The source of this T cell receptor beta chain is a study of cytomegalovirus exposure and HLA in healthy donors. General study points: Excluded: some indistinguishable V segments such as TRBV6-2 and TRBV6-3. Rarity characterized most TCR sequences, yet some public TCRs appeared in many donors. In all likelihood, a cluster of highly shared sequence variants was a sequencing artifact. Earlier analysis found most TCR beta V segments productive about 87% or about 30% of the time.

The PCR employed 60 Vbeta primers together with 13 Jbeta primers. Profiled with immunoSEQ multiplex PCR; TCRdb holds only in-frame clones, not every one. In the table there are about 100,000 clones, roughly 70% of which are singletons. As to this clone: What it binds is not known.

The length of the CDR3 is 16 residues. V was pared by 4 bases and J by 6 bases, with 21 bases between. CDR1 and CDR2 (germline): LGHNA, YNFKEQ. Sequencing used PBMCs. This chain uses TRBV4-2 with TRBJ1-2; D perhaps matches TRBD1 (6 bases). The TCR comes from a woman between 18 and 30 years old in good health and CMV-seropositive. CDR3 bases: TGTGCCAGCAGCCCAAAGACAGGCGGCACCCCCAATGGCTACACCTTC. It is translated as CASSPKTGGTPNGYTF.